The 22 T cell receptor beta chains below come from one sample, sequenced in a study of T cells in localized non-small cell lung cancer. Generated by immunoSEQ multiplex PCR, the TCRdb table keeps only in-frame clones and is missing some. The table has roughly 34,000 clones, 78% seen once. This sample comprised peripheral blood, obtained before any cancer treatment. These receptor sequences come from a male donor aged 60 or over with stage II squamous cell lung carcinoma.

This clone has only a few counts. The rearrangement uses TRBV28 and TRBJ1-2, with 10 nucleotides matching TRBD1. Germline loops: CDR1 MDHEN, CDR2 SYDVKM. After removal of 8 bases from V and 3 bases from J, the junction contained 6 bases not matched to a gene. This CDR3 spans 14 amino acids. The CDR3 loop reads CASLPDRGYYGYTF. The CDR3 DNA reads as TGTGCCAGCCTTCCGGACAGGGGGTACTATGGCTACACCTTC.

The CDR3 nucleotides read TGTGCCAGTAGTATAGGGCAGTACAATCAGCCCCAGCATTTT. Residues: CASSIGQYNQPQHF. This chain joins TRBV19 and TRBJ1-5; no clear D. Trimming shortened V by 1 base and J by 3 bases, and 7 bases separated the two germline ends. The CDR3 has 14 amino acids. Germline V lookup: CDR1 LNHDA, CDR2 SQIVND (reference sequence).

The J gene is TRBJ2-3, the V gene TRBV5-5; D is unclear. Germline lookup yields CDR1 SGHKS and CDR2 YYEKEE (reference sequence). The CDR3 is 15 residues long. The V gene lost 1 base and the J gene lost 4 bases, with 13 bases spanning the gap. CDR3 in DNA: TGTGCCAGCAGCTTGTTCTTTCGAGTATCAGATACGCAGTATTTT. Encoded protein: CASSLFFRVSDTQYF.

The chain recombines TRBV19 with TRBJ1-1, with D unresolved. Trimming pared 5 bases from V and 4 bases from J, leaving 23 bases between. The CDR3 has 17 amino acids. CDR1 and CDR2 (germline): LNHDA, SQIVND (reference sequence). The chain's CDR3 is CASSRRSPGGGGTEAFF. The CDR3 DNA is TGTGCCAGTAGTCGACGATCCCCGGGAGGTGGTGGCACTGAAGCTTTCTTT.

V and J are TRBV6-5 and TRBJ1-1; no firm D call. With 5 bases removed from V and 0 bases from J, the gap between germline ends came to 10 bases. CDR3 length equals 14 residues. Germline V lookup: CDR1 MNHEY, CDR2 SVGAGI. The CDR3 region has the DNA TGTGCCAGCAGTCTCACAGACTTGAACACTGAAGCTTTCTTT. Amino acids: CASSLTDLNTEAFF.

The rearrangement uses TRBV4-3 and TRBJ2-1; D perhaps matches TRBD2 (6 bases). Trimming removed 4 bases at V and 9 bases at J, with 13 bases between. The CDR3 runs 13 residues. The V gene's germline CDR1 is LGHNA and CDR2 YSLEER. CDR3 bases: TGCGCCAGCAGCCTTGGGGGGTTGGGTGAGCAGTTCTTC. Protein sequence: CASSLGGLGEQFF.

The CDR3 DNA follows: TGTGCCAGCAGCAAAAACAGGGGGCGAGAGGAGCAGTTCTTC. Translating it yields CASSKNRGREEQFF. The chain carries TRBV21-1 and TRBJ2-1; the D call in the table, TRBD1, was not verified against the DNA. TRBV21-1 represents a pseudogene. The CDR3 is 14 amino acids.

This chain connects TRBV6-5 to TRBJ2-7, with 8 bases that match TRBD1. CDR3 length equals 13 residues. Trimming removed 2 bases from V and 3 bases from J; junction bases left unmatched: 0. Germline V gene sequence: CDR1 MNHEY, CDR2 SVGAGI. The CDR3 region has the DNA TGTGCCAGCAGTTACGACAGGGGCTACGAGCAGTACTTC. It translates to CASSYDRGYEQYF.

This clone was seen a handful of times. The chain carries TRBV30 and TRBJ1-4; the D is unclear. CDR3 length: 13 amino acids. The germline V and J ends were trimmed by 2 bases and 8 bases, with 12 bases remaining between them. Germline V CDR1 and CDR2: GTSNPN, SVGIG (reference sequence). Here the CDR3 DNA reads TGTGCCTGGAGTCCCTTACAGCCCGAAAAACTGTTTTTT. Translation: CAWSPLQPEKLFF.

This clone has just a few counts. V gene TRBV6-4 combines with J gene TRBJ1-1; 7 bases are a match to TRBD1. Germline values: CDR1 MRHNA, CDR2 SNTAGT. V lost 6 bases to trimming and J lost 1 base; unmatched junction nucleotides: 2. This CDR3 spans 13 amino acids. In nucleotides, the CDR3 is TGTGCCAGCAGCAGACAGGGGAACACTGAAGCTTTCTTT. Translating it yields CASSRQGNTEAFF.

This rearrangement joins TRBV7-2 to TRBJ2-7; no firm D call. The CDR3 contains 12 residues. Deletions cut 1 base from V and 10 bases from J, with 11 bases between. Germline loops: CDR1 SGHTA, CDR2 FQGNSA. CDR3: CASSLEGRQQYF. CDR3 bases: TGTGCCAGCAGCTTAGAAGGTCGTCAACAGTACTTC.

This chain joins TRBV4-3 and TRBJ1-4; TRBD1 is a possible D gene (6 bases). CDR3 size: 16 residues. The ends were cut back, 0 bases at V and 10 bases at J, with 18 bases in the middle. Germline CDR1 and CDR2: LGHNA and YSLEER. The CDR3 coding sequence is TGCGCCAGCAGCCAAGAGGGGGGGGCCGGGGGAGGAAAACTGTTTTTT. It translates to CASSQEGGAGGGKLFF.

A note on this clone: One end of the junction does not line up with germline, which may come from a read error. The CDR3 DNA is TGTGCCAGCATCTTGCAGGGGATGACCTATGGCTACACCTTC. As protein: CASILQGMTYGYTF. The J gene is TRBJ1-2, the V gene TRBV5-8; D possibly corresponds to TRBD1 (6 bases). The CDR3 is 14 residues long. Per the germline V gene, CDR1 is SGHTS and CDR2 is YDEGEE.

The rearrangement joins TRBV6-1 to TRBJ2-1; no clear D gene. Trimming took 7 bases from V and 9 from J, leaving 13 bases between them. Germline CDR1 and CDR2: MNHNS and SASEGT. The CDR3 contains 12 residues. CDR3 nucleotide sequence: TGTGCCAGCAATCTAAGGCACGGTGAGCAGTTCTTC. The encoded protein is CASNLRHGEQFF.

In this sample, this clone turned up a few times. The chain employs TRBV5-4 and TRBJ1-1, with TRBD1 identical over 8 bases. Germline V gene sequence: CDR1 SGHNT, CDR2 YYREEE (reference sequence). CDR3 length equals 17 residues. With V trimmed by 1 base and J by 0 bases, 8 bases remained unmatched. CDR3 bases: TGTGCCAGCAGCTTGATGGGGACAGGCCTAATGAACACTGAAGCTTTCTTT. Translation: CASSLMGTGLMNTEAFF.

The rearrangement links TRBV30 to TRBJ2-5, with D unclear. The length of the CDR3 is 14 residues. Germline V gene data show CDR1 as GTSNPN and CDR2 as SVGIG (reference sequence). Trimming removed 3 bases at V and 4 bases at J, with 15 bases between. This CDR3 is CAWRPVPVPETQYF. The CDR3 bases are TGTGCCTGGAGGCCGGTTCCGGTGCCAGAGACCCAGTACTTC. The full variable domain, its missing parts supplied by reference TRBV30 and TRBJ2-5, is SQTIHQWPATLVQPVGSPLSLECTVEGTSNPNLYWYRQAAGRGLQLLFYSVGIGQISSEVPQNLSASRPQDRQFILSSKKLLLSDSGFYLCAWRPVPVPETQYFGPGTRLLVL.

This clone was seen once. For the CDR3, the DNA is TGTGCCAGCAGCCCCCAAGGGGCCTCTGGAAGGGAGACCCAGTACTTC. It translates to CASSPQGASGRETQYF. V and J are TRBV11-3 and TRBJ2-5; a weak D match, TRBD1 (5 bases). Germline V gives CDR1 SGHNT, CDR2 YENEEA. Trimming took off 5 bases at V and 5 bases at J, with 21 bases between the two ends. CDR3 size: 16 residues.

The chain combines TRBV4-3 with TRBJ2-2, with 8 nucleotides matching TRBD2. From germline, CDR1 is LGHNA and CDR2 YSLEER. V shed 8 bases, J shed 6 bases, and the junction held 11 bases outside the gene matches. The CDR3 has 15 amino acids. Written as DNA, the CDR3 is TGCGCCAGCTCCGGGGCGGGAGGATCGGCCGGGGAGCTGTTTTTT. Protein: CASSGAGGSAGELFF.

The V call is TRBV6-5, the J call TRBJ1-2; 8 bases map to TRBD1. This CDR3 is built from 13 residues. Trimming took 6 bases from V and 8 from J; bases not matched to a gene: 8. CDR1 and CDR2 (germline): MNHEY, SVGAGI. CDR3 loop: CASSPMTGEGYTF. CDR3 in DNA: TGTGCCAGCAGCCCTATGACAGGGGAAGGCTACACCTTC.

This clone was detected only a few times. The chain uses TRBV19 and TRBJ2-1, with D uncertain. Germline V gene sequence: CDR1 LNHDA, CDR2 SQIVND (reference sequence). Between the trimmed V and J ends, which lost 0 bases and 7 bases, there was a span of 1 base. The CDR3 totals 11 residues. CDR3 in amino acids: CASSIDNEQFF. As DNA, the CDR3 is TGTGCCAGTAGTATAGATAATGAGCAGTTCTTC. Variable domain in full (rest from reference TRBV19 and TRBJ2-1): DGGITQSPKYLFRKEGQNVTLSCEQNLNHDAMYWYRQDPGQGLRLIYYSQIVNDFQKGDIAEGYSVSREKKESFPLTVTSAQKNPTAFYLCASSIDNEQFFGPGTRLTVL.

This chain links TRBV5-1 with TRBJ2-1, with D perhaps matching TRBD1 (5 bases). V dropped 0 bases and J dropped 4 bases, with 8 bases sitting between them. Per the germline V gene, CDR1 is SGHRS and CDR2 is YFSETQ. The CDR3 runs to 14 residues. The CDR3, as DNA: TGCGCCAGCAGCTTGGGACAGAGATACAATGAGCAGTTCTTC. Amino acid sequence: CASSLGQRYNEQFF.

This clone occurred a few times. The chain recombines TRBV5-4 with TRBJ2-7; D is ambiguous. The V and J ends lost 3 bases and 2 bases respectively, with 18 bases between them. This CDR3 has 16 amino acids. Germline V gene sequence: CDR1 SGHNT, CDR2 YYREEE (reference sequence). CDR3 region: CASSSPGDIPTYEQYF. The CDR3 DNA follows: TGTGCCAGCAGCTCCCCCGGAGACATCCCGACCTACGAGCAGTACTTC.